The next 19 T cell receptor beta chains were all read from a single sample in a study of siplizumab effects on memory and regulatory T cells. Assay: immunoSEQ multiplex PCR; the TCRdb copy retains only in-frame clones and omits some. The sample records some 75,000 clones, approximately 93% being singletons. The sample was CD8+ T cells sorted from blood. The receptors were sampled from a human donor in good health.

This chain joins TRBV13 and TRBJ2-7; D is ambiguous. Germline CDR1 and CDR2: PRHDT and FYEKMQ (reference sequence). Between the trimmed V and J ends, which lost 4 bases and 3 bases, there was a span of 4 bases. This CDR3 is built from 11 residues. CDR3 protein: CASSSVYEQYF. DNA of the CDR3: TGTGCCAGCAGCTCGGTCTACGAGCAGTACTTC.

The chain links TRBV9 to TRBJ2-7; either TRBD1 or TRBD2 may fit D (6 bases each). CDR3 size: 16 residues. Trimming left V 4 bases short and J 7 bases short, with 24 bases between. The germline CDR1 and CDR2 sequences are SGDLS and YYNGEE. The CDR3 region is CASSYSVSGAPEEQYF. The CDR3, as DNA: TGTGCCAGCAGCTACTCTGTGTCGGGGGCCCCTGAAGAGCAGTACTTC.

This rearrangement joins TRBV27 to TRBJ2-1; TRBD2 agrees at 10 bases. Germline V lookup: CDR1 MNHEY, CDR2 SMNVEV (reference sequence). The CDR3 loop spans 15 amino acids. The trim removed 5 bases at V and 7 bases at J, leaving 8 bases unmatched. CDR3 in DNA: TGTGCCAGCAGTCCGAGCGGGGGGGCCGGTAATGAGCAGTTCTTC. Protein sequence: CASSPSGGAGNEQFF.

CDR3 protein: CATSVNQGTRGHEQYF. CDR3 DNA: TGTGCCACCAGCGTAAACCAGGGGACTAGGGGCCACGAGCAGTACTTC. The chain carries TRBV15 and TRBJ2-7; 8 bases align to TRBD2. This CDR3 is 16 amino acids long. With 5 bases clipped from V and 5 bases from J, the junction kept 14 bases outside the gene matches. CDR1 and CDR2 from the germline V gene are LNHNV and YYDKDF (reference sequence).

A single count supports this clone. The genes are TRBV29-1 and TRBJ2-2; D remains unclear. The CDR3 has 13 amino acids. Germline-derived CDR1 and CDR2 are SQVTM and ANQGSEA. With 5 bases removed from V and 0 bases from J, the gap between germline ends came to 7 bases. CDR3 region: CSVQGTNTGELFF. Here the CDR3 DNA reads TGCAGCGTTCAAGGGACGAACACCGGGGAGCTGTTTTTT.

This chain's CDR3 is CASSLRTGGLYEQYF. As DNA, the CDR3 is TGTGCCAGCAGCTTACGAACGGGGGGGCTTTACGAGCAGTACTTC. The rearrangement uses TRBV11-2 and TRBJ2-7; 8 bases agree with TRBD2. The V and J ends lost 2 bases and 4 bases, in that order; junction bases with no gene match: 7. From germline, CDR1 is SGHAT and CDR2 FQNNGV. This CDR3 region has 15 residues.

V gene TRBV19 combines with J gene TRBJ2-7; D is undetermined. V lost 2 bases and J 1 base, leaving 6 bases between the germline ends. The CDR3 covers 13 residues. Germline V gene sequence: CDR1 LNHDA, CDR2 SQIVND (reference sequence). The CDR3 coding sequence is TGTGCCAGTAGTATATACAATTCCTACGAGCAGTACTTC. This encodes CASSIYNSYEQYF.

This clone was picked up one time. CDR3 protein: CSVESVGGPDTQYF. The CDR3 DNA sequence: TGCAGCGTTGAGTCAGTCGGGGGCCCAGATACGCAGTATTTT. The V call is TRBV29-1, the J call TRBJ2-3, with D perhaps matching TRBD1 or TRBD2 (6 bases each). The germline V and J ends were trimmed by 3 bases and 4 bases, with 14 bases remaining between them. There are 14 residues in the CDR3. The germline gives CDR1 SQVTM, CDR2 ANQGSEA.

CDR3 sequence (DNA): TGTGCCAGCTCATCGACAGGGCCCTATTCAGCTTTCTTT. Translating it yields CASSSTGPYSAFF. V usage is TRBV18 and J usage is TRBJ1-1, with TRBD1 identical over 7 bases. CDR3 length equals 13 residues. Trimming took 5 bases from V and 10 from J; bases not matched to a gene: 10. Germline lookup yields CDR1 KGHSH and CDR2 LQKENI.

The gene calls are TRBV11-2 and TRBJ2-2; 7 bases are shared with TRBD1. From germline, CDR1 is SGHAT and CDR2 FQNNGV. J lost 8 bases, V lost 6 bases, and 6 bases had no gene match. This CDR3 is 13 amino acids long. Here the CDR3 DNA reads TGTGCCAGCAGACAAGGGGGCGGAGGGGAGCTGTTTTTT. Its translation: CASRQGGGGELFF.

The V gene is TRBV6-5, the J gene TRBJ2-1; D is ambiguous. This CDR3 contains 14 residues. CDR1 MNHEY and CDR2 SVGAGI come from the germline V gene. V lost 6 bases, J lost 5 bases, and 14 bases lay in between. The CDR3: CASSSLVGDNEQFF. CDR3 sequence (DNA): TGTGCCAGCAGCTCCCTGGTGGGCGACAATGAGCAGTTCTTC.

The V call is TRBV5-6, the J call TRBJ2-7, with TRBD1 as a possible D gene (5 bases). The CDR3 loop spans 14 amino acids. Trimming left V 2 bases short and J 0 bases short, with 9 bases between. Looked up from germline, CDR1 is SGHDT and CDR2 is YYEEEE. This CDR3 reads CASSLDSLSYEQYF. The CDR3, as DNA: TGTGCCAGCAGCTTAGACAGCCTCTCCTACGAGCAGTACTTC.

In this sample, this clone turned up once. The chain joins TRBV11-2 to TRBJ1-1, with a possible D match to TRBD1 (5 bases). Germline V gene data show CDR1 as SGHAT and CDR2 as FQNNGV. The V gene lost 5 bases and the J gene lost 8 bases, with 9 bases spanning the gap. CDR3 length equals 11 residues. The CDR3, as DNA: TGTGCCAGCAGCGCGGGACCGGAAGCTTTCTTT. It encodes CASSAGPEAFF.

V usage is TRBV6-1 and J usage is TRBJ2-3, with TRBD2 matching over 8 bases. J gave up 2 bases and V 0 bases, and 10 bases lay outside the gene matches. From germline, CDR1 is MNHNS and CDR2 SASEGT. The CDR3 has 18 residues. The CDR3 bases are TGTGCCAGCAGTGAAGCGACCGGGGGGGGTTGGGACACAGATACGCAGTATTTT. Translation gives CASSEATGGGWDTDTQYF.

This chain connects TRBV6-7 to TRBJ2-1, with 10 bases that match TRBD2. TRBV6-7 is known as an ORF, though its function is uncertain. V lost 7 bases to trimming and J lost 0 bases; unmatched junction nucleotides: 0. This CDR3 has 14 amino acids. The CDR3 nucleotides read TGTGCCAGCACTAGCGGGGGCTCCTACAATGAGCAGTTCTTC. This encodes CASTSGGSYNEQFF.

CDR3 nucleotides: TGCGCCAGCAGCTTGGAGGAGTCTGGGGCCAACGTCCTGACTTTC. The encoded protein is CASSLEESGANVLTF. This chain uses TRBV5-1 with TRBJ2-6; D call uncertain. This CDR3 has 15 residues. The germline V gene has CDR1 SGHRS and CDR2 YFSETQ. The V gene lost 0 bases and the J gene lost 1 base, with 5 bases spanning the gap.

The chain employs TRBV5-1 and TRBJ2-5; D may be TRBD1 (6 bases). The germline V and J ends were trimmed by 4 bases and 3 bases, with 13 bases remaining between them. CDR1 and CDR2 (germline): SGHRS, YFSETQ. The CDR3 is 14 residues long. CDR3 sequence: CASSPLGGEETQYF. For the CDR3, the DNA is TGCGCCAGCAGCCCGTTAGGGGGAGAAGAGACCCAGTACTTC.

The gene calls are TRBV4-3 and TRBJ2-5; TRBD2 might be the D (7 bases). In germline, CDR1 is LGHNA, CDR2 YSLEER. Between the trimmed V and J ends, which lost 1 base and 0 bases, there was a span of 21 bases. This CDR3 spans 19 amino acids. The CDR3 here is CASSQGGGPLAMYQETQYF. CDR3 coding DNA: TGCGCCAGCAGCCAAGGGGGGGGCCCACTAGCGATGTACCAAGAGACCCAGTACTTC.

Remarks on this clone: This may be a read error: a much more frequent sequence differs by one nucleotide. The chain carries TRBV27 and TRBJ2-7; D gene ambiguous. This CDR3 contains 13 residues. Germline values: CDR1 MNHEY, CDR2 SMNVEV (reference sequence). V gave up 3 bases and J gave up 1 base, with 7 bases separating them. The CDR3 DNA reads TGTGCCAGCAGTTTGGGCAGGTCCTACGAGCAGTACTTC. This translates into CASSLGRSYEQYF.